Listed below are T cell receptor beta chains from one sample, sequenced in a study of cytomegalovirus exposure and HLA in healthy donors. Profiled with immunoSEQ multiplex PCR; TCRdb holds only in-frame clones, not every one. The table has approximately 130,000 clones, less than 80% seen once. Sequencing was carried out using PBMCs. All receptors derive from a man aged 45 to 65 in good health and CMV-seropositive. The CDR3 runs from the conserved cysteine through the conserved F or W. The D gene is left open where the match is weak. A clone size is listed for some rows: how often the clone was seen (once, few, many), or a class if it is expanded.

j_call clone_size v_call d_call cdr3_nt cdr3_aa
TRBJ2-2 NA TRBV6-5 TRBD2 TGTGCCAGCGTGAGGAGTACTAGCGGCGTTCGGGGCCACCTTTTT CASVRSTSGVRGHLF
TRBJ2-5 NA TRBV5-4 NA TGTGCCAGCAGCTTGGGGGTTGCGGCACAACAAGAGACCCAGTACTTC CASSLGVAAQQETQYF
TRBJ2-5 NA TRBV5-4 TRBD2 TGTGCCAGCAGCGTGACTAGCGGGGGGGCTTTGGGAGAGACCCAGTACTTC CASSVTSGGALGETQYF
TRBJ2-5 NA TRBV29-1 NA TGCAGCGTTGATCCACAGGGCGCAGAGACCCAGTACTTC CSVDPQGAETQYF
TRBJ2-1 few TRBV10-3 TRBD2 TGTGCCATCAGCTCGGGGGGCTCCTACAATGAGCAGTTCTTC CAISSGGSYNEQFF
TRBJ1-1 few TRBV9 TRBD1 TGTGCCAGCAGCGTAACAGGGGATGGGAGGACTGAAGCTTTCTTT CASSVTGDGRTEAFF
TRBJ1-1 NA TRBV5-1 NA TGCGCCAGCAGCTTGGTCGGGACACCTAACACTGAAGCTTTCTTT CASSLVGTPNTEAFF
TRBJ2-2 NA TRBV5-1 TRBD1 TGCGCCAGCAGGATTGGACAGGGTAACACCGGGGAGCTGTTTTTT CASRIGQGNTGELFF
TRBJ2-4 NA TRBV27 TRBD1 TGTGCCAGCAGCCGGGACAGAGCCAAAAACATTCAGTACTTC CASSRDRAKNIQYF
TRBJ2-1 NA TRBV9 NA TGTGCCAGCAGCGTAACCCCAGGGGTTGAGCAGTTCTTC CASSVTPGVEQFF
TRBJ2-1 NA TRBV7-3 NA TGTGCCAGCAGCTTGACATACAGGGATGAGCAGTTCTTC CASSLTYRDEQFF
TRBJ2-7 NA TRBV19 TRBD1 TGTGCCAGTAGTATACTTCCGGGACAGGGGCTCTACGAGCAGTACTTC CASSILPGQGLYEQYF
TRBJ2-7 few TRBV9 NA TGTGCCAGCAGCGCGACATCAGGCCGCGAGCAGTACTTC CASSATSGREQYF
TRBJ1-1 NA TRBV5-1 NA TGCGCCAGCAGCCTCCTTCCCCAGAAGAACACTGAAGCTTTCTTT CASSLLPQKNTEAFF
TRBJ1-2 few TRBV18 NA TGTGCCAGCTCTCCGGACAGTGGGTATGGCTACACCTTC CASSPDSGYGYTF
TRBJ1-1 few TRBV6-6 TRBD1 TGTGCCAGCAGGGCAGGACAGGGGGCGGTGAGCACTGAAGCTTTCTTT CASRAGQGAVSTEAFF
TRBJ2-4 NA TRBV7-2 NA TGTGCCAGCAGCTCCGGAGAAAACATTCAGTACTTC CASSSGENIQYF
TRBJ1-2 NA TRBV27 TRBD1 TGTGCCAGCAGTTTCGAGGGGGCGGGGGGCTACACCTTC CASSFEGAGGYTF
TRBJ2-7 NA TRBV11-2 NA TGTGCCAGCAGCTTGCCGAGGGCAGGCGGCGACGAGCAGTACTTC CASSLPRAGGDEQYF
TRBJ2-7 NA TRBV2 NA TGTGCCAGCAGTTTAGGGGCCGGCAGGATGGGCGAGCAGTACTTC CASSLGAGRMGEQYF
TRBJ1-1 few TRBV4-2 TRBD1 TGTGCCAGCAGCCCGACAGGGTTGGACACTGAAGCTTTCTTT CASSPTGLDTEAFF
TRBJ2-7 NA TRBV19 NA TGTGCCAGTAGTATAGGAACAGGCGGCAACTACGAGCAGTACTTC CASSIGTGGNYEQYF
TRBJ2-1 NA TRBV19 TRBD1 TGTGCCAGTAGTACGGGACAGGGCTACAATGAGCAGTTCTTC CASSTGQGYNEQFF
TRBJ1-1 NA TRBV6-5 TRBD1 TGTGCCAGCAGTTACGCGACAGGGGCGACTGAAGCTTTCTTT CASSYATGATEAFF
TRBJ1-4 few TRBV9 TRBD1 TGTGCCAGCAGCGCAGGGACAGGGGGTGAAAAACTGTTTTTT CASSAGTGGEKLFF
TRBJ2-2 NA TRBV11-3 NA TGTGCCAGCAGCTTAAGCGGACCCCTCGGGGAGCTGTTTTTT CASSLSGPLGELFF
TRBJ2-1 NA TRBV6-1 NA TGTGCCAGCAGTGTATCGGGATTAGGAACCAATGAGCAGTTCTTC CASSVSGLGTNEQFF
TRBJ1-1 NA TRBV25-1 NA TGTGCTGCAGGCCGGAACACTGAAGCTTTCTTT CAAGRNTEAFF
TRBJ2-1 few TRBV6-5 TRBD2 TGTGCCAGCACCCTGGGACTAGCGAACAATGAGCAGTTCTTC CASTLGLANNEQFF
TRBJ2-7 NA TRBV7-2 TRBD2 TGTGCCAGCAGCCCGGATAGCGGGAGGAGGAGCGAGCAGTACTTC CASSPDSGRRSEQYF
TRBJ1-1 few TRBV2 NA TGTGCCAGCAGTGAAGTTGGGTCGGGCACTGAAGCTTTCTTT CASSEVGSGTEAFF
TRBJ1-2 NA TRBV5-1 NA TGCGCCAGCAGCCCCGGGGGTCCTGGCTATGGCTACACCTTC CASSPGGPGYGYTF
TRBJ1-2 NA TRBV4-1 TRBD1 TGCGCCAGCAGCAACCCCGGACAGGACGGGGGCTACACCTTC CASSNPGQDGGYTF
TRBJ2-3 NA TRBV10-3 TRBD2 TGTGCCATCAGTGAGACTAGCGGGAGGTCCACAGATACGCAGTATTTT CAISETSGRSTDTQYF
TRBJ2-3 NA TRBV5-4 TRBD2 TGTGCCAGCAGCTTGGCCAGCACTAGCGGAAGCACAGATACGCAGTATTTT CASSLASTSGSTDTQYF
TRBJ1-1 NA TRBV7-9 NA TGTGCCAGCATGGTCGACTTTCCGAACACTGAAGCTTTCTTT CASMVDFPNTEAFF
TRBJ1-1 NA TRBV7-2 NA TGTGCCAGCAGCTTAAGGTCGCAGGGGAGCCTGAACACTGAAGCTTTCTTT CASSLRSQGSLNTEAFF
TRBJ2-7 NA TRBV6-5 TRBD1 TGTGCCAGCACTCCGGACAGGGGGCGCGAGCAGTACTTC CASTPDRGREQYF
TRBJ2-7 NA TRBV11-3 TRBD1 TGTGCCAGCAGCCCCGGACAGGGCCTCTCCTACGAGCAGTACTTC CASSPGQGLSYEQYF
TRBJ2-7 NA TRBV7-2 NA TGTGCCAGCAGCTTATCCGCAGGAGGCAGGCCCTCCTACGAGCAGTACTTC CASSLSAGGRPSYEQYF
TRBJ2-7 few TRBV25-1 NA TGTGCCAGCAGTGATGGGCAGGGAAGGAGCTACGAGCAGTACTTC CASSDGQGRSYEQYF
TRBJ2-2 NA TRBV29-1 NA TGCAGCGTTGCGTCTAGAAGTTCCAGGGCCGGGGAGCTGTTTTTT CSVASRSSRAGELFF
TRBJ1-5 few TRBV7-8 NA TGTGCCAGCAGCGCCCAAACGGGGGAGGAATTCAATCAGCCCCAGCATTTT CASSAQTGEEFNQPQHF
TRBJ1-2 few TRBV6-5 NA TGTGCCAGCAGCCCGGGGGACCATAACTATGGCTACACCTTC CASSPGDHNYGYTF